What follows describes a single T cell receptor beta chain. The antigen is unknown. The data stem from a study of T cells in narcolepsy. The data were produced by immunoSEQ multiplex PCR, yet TCRdb's version contains in-frame clones alone and is incomplete. The data contain some 30,000 clones, about nine tenths of them singletons. Findings of the study overall: Autoreactive clone sequences were missing from some blood memory CD4+ repertoires. Autoreactive HCRT-specific and TRIB2-specific clonotypes were marked in same-patient CSF-versus-blood CD4+ comparisons. Reportedly, autoreactive clonotypes were serially detected in patients' blood but not controls'.

CDR3 length: 18 amino acids. The sample taken for sequencing was CD45RA- memory CD4+ T cells from PBMCs. V and J are TRBV1 and TRBJ2-3. TRBV1 is a known pseudogene. The receptor's source is a human donor with narcolepsy. This CDR3 is CTSSHPPRRPPLTDTQYF. As DNA, the CDR3 is TGCACCAGCAGCCACCCTCCGCGAAGACCTCCGTTGACAGATACGCAGTATTTT.